The clone carrying this TCR beta chain has a count of ten or more. Its cognate antigen is unknown. Unsorted libraries were generated from 2 million PBMCs. These cells had been stored in RNAlater at -80 C. Synthesis of cDNA was carried out by template-switch 5'RACE. The reaction used 10-nucleotide random UMIs. TCRdb recomputed calls from the 5' RACE reads with MiXCR, one row per CDR3 protein. The sample has almost 85,000 distinct CDR3 sequences; 2.5% to 3% are singletons. These data come from a study of neurological immune-mediated disorders. Study-wide results and caveats: Among 34 multiple sclerosis patients, 18 had repertoires that phylogenetic grouping placed in one related-CDR3 cluster, a possible signature. HTLV-1-associated myelopathy had the most TCR clonal expansion, while multiple sclerosis had the least, a level that fell below healthy controls.

The V gene's germline CDR1 is DFQATT and CDR2 SNEGSKA (reference sequence). V was pared by 6 bases and J by 2 bases, with 18 bases between. The CDR3 has 15 residues. The chain carries TRBV20-1 and TRBJ2-3; no firm D call. Input material: PBMCs. This clonotype was obtained from a woman in her twenties or thirties with multiple sclerosis. DNA for the CDR3: TGCAGTGCCACCTGGACGCGCACGACCACAGATACGCAGTATTTT. Translated, it gives CSATWTRTTTDTQYF.